These 30 T cell receptor beta chains came from one sample sequenced in a study of control samples from healthy donors and cancer patients. The method was immunoSEQ multiplex PCR; TCRdb's version includes in-frame clones alone and lacks a portion of them. The sample shows about 120,000 clones, about 91% of them seen only once. The sequencing input was blood. These receptors all come from a man between 35 and 55 years old in good health.

Remarks on this clone: A junction end diverges from the germline sequence, so it may reflect a read error. The chain couples TRBV2 to TRBJ1-1; D unresolved. CDR1 and CDR2 from the germline V gene are SNHLY and FYNNEI. The CDR3 sequence is 14 residues long. The CDR3 sequence is CASSVGEMNAEAFF. The CDR3 bases are TGTGCCAGCAGTGTCGGGGAGATGAACGCTGAAGCTTTCTTT.

This chain links TRBV6-5 with TRBJ1-5, with 9 bases fitting TRBD1. The V gene end was trimmed by 4 bases and the J gene end by 6 bases; junction bases not matched to a gene: 7. CDR1 MNHEY and CDR2 SVGAGI come from the germline V gene. The CDR3 has 15 residues. The CDR3, as DNA: TGTGCCAGCAGTTGGACAGGGGACATGGGTCAGCCCCAGCATTTT. It codes for CASSWTGDMGQPQHF.

V gene TRBV19 combines with J gene TRBJ1-5; 8 positions match TRBD1. V dropped 3 bases and J dropped 2; count of bases not matched to a gene: 3. The CDR3 is 15 residues long. Germline assignment: CDR1 LNHDA and CDR2 SQIVND (reference sequence). The DNA of the CDR3 is TGTGCCAGTAGTATGGACAGGGCCGGCAATCAGCCCCAGCATTTT. Residues: CASSMDRAGNQPQHF.

The chain combines TRBV4-1 with TRBJ2-1; TRBD1 is a possible D gene (6 bases). Germline V gene lookup returns CDR1 MGHRA and CDR2 YSYEKL. Deletions cut 5 bases from V and 0 bases from J, with 11 bases between. The CDR3 runs to 15 residues. This CDR3 reads CASSEADSSYNEQFF. CDR3 in DNA: TGCGCCAGCAGCGAAGCGGACAGCTCCTACAATGAGCAGTTCTTC.

V is TRBV7-6 and J is TRBJ1-6, with 7 positions matching TRBD1. CDR1 and CDR2 from the germline V gene are SGHVS and FNYEAQ. There are 15 residues in the CDR3. The J segment lost 10 bases and the V segment lost 1 base, leaving 7 bases of the junction unmatched. DNA of the CDR3: TGTGCCAGCAGCTTAGAGGGGGCACAACGATCACCCCTCCACTTT. It is translated as CASSLEGAQRSPLHF.

The genes are TRBV6-6 and TRBJ1-2; TRBD1 might be the D (5 bases). CDR3 length: 14 amino acids. V was clipped by 4 bases and J by 5 bases, with 14 bases between them. Per germline, CDR1 MNHNY and CDR2 SVGAGI (reference sequence). CDR3 residues: CASSFNQGSYGYTF. For the CDR3, the DNA is TGTGCCAGCAGTTTTAATCAGGGATCTTATGGCTACACCTTC.

The CDR3 DNA follows: TGTGCCAGCAGTGCCGGGCAAGAGACCCAGTACTTC. Translation gives CASSAGQETQYF. The V call is TRBV3-1 (or the pseudogene TRBV3-2), the J call TRBJ2-5; D gene uncertain. The CDR3 length is 12 residues. The V end lost 6 bases, the J end lost 2 bases, and 7 bases lay between the germline ends. CDR1 is LGHDT and CDR2 is YNNKEL in the germline V gene (reference sequence).

This clone came up a few times. The V call is TRBV4-2, the J call TRBJ1-3; TRBD1 agrees at 8 bases. J gave up 0 bases and V 2 bases, and 6 bases lay outside the gene matches. Germline V gene data show CDR1 as LGHNA and CDR2 as YNFKEQ. The CDR3 totals 17 residues. CDR3 residues: CASSQPGQGRSGNTIYF. CDR3 DNA sequence: TGTGCCAGCAGCCAACCAGGACAGGGCCGCTCTGGAAACACCATATATTTT.

The CDR3 DNA reads TGTGCCAGCAAGATAGGACAGTCCTTTAACTATGGCTACACCTTC. Translating gives CASKIGQSFNYGYTF. This sequence joins TRBV27 and TRBJ1-2, with D possibly TRBD1 on 6 matching bases. V was cut by 7 bases and J by 1 base, with 16 bases left in between. This CDR3 has 15 amino acids. CDR1 is MNHEY, CDR2 SMNVEV, per germline (reference sequence).

The rearrangement joins TRBV6-5 to TRBJ1-5, with D maybe TRBD1 (5 bases). CDR1 and CDR2 (germline): MNHEY, SVGAGI. The germline V and J ends were trimmed by 5 bases and 5 bases, with 13 bases remaining between them. The CDR3 is made up of 14 amino acids. CDR3 DNA sequence: TGTGCCAGCAGTCGGGGGGGTGAATATCAGCCCCAGCATTTT. Amino acid sequence: CASSRGGEYQPQHF.

This rearrangement joins TRBV18 to TRBJ2-3, with 8 bases identical to TRBD2. The trim removed 2 bases at V and 7 bases at J, leaving 11 bases unmatched. The length of the CDR3 is 16 residues. In germline, CDR1 is KGHSH, CDR2 LQKENI. DNA for the CDR3: TGTGCCAGCTCACCAAGACTAGCGCTCGACCCTAATACGCAGTATTTT. This codes for CASSPRLALDPNTQYF.

V and J are TRBV10-3 and TRBJ2-5; 7 bases are a match to TRBD2. The CDR3 has 14 amino acids. The V segment lost 6 bases and the J segment 0 bases; nucleotides outside the gene matches: 4. CDR1 and CDR2 (germline): ENHRY, SYGVKD. DNA for the CDR3: TGTGCCATCAGCTCCGGGGGGAACCAAGAGACCCAGTACTTC. Its protein is CAISSGGNQETQYF.

The chain couples TRBV7-9 to TRBJ2-1; D ambiguous. The CDR3 loop spans 12 amino acids. Germline CDR1 reads SEHNR; CDR2 reads FQNEAQ (reference sequence). V lost 3 bases to trimming and J lost 9 bases, with 9 bases between them. Here the CDR3 reads CASSLSAVEQFF. The DNA of the CDR3 is TGTGCCAGCAGCTTGAGCGCGGTTGAGCAGTTCTTC.

The chain combines TRBV5-1 with TRBJ1-4, with TRBD1 identical over 9 bases. V dropped 4 bases and J dropped 7; count of bases not matched to a gene: 11. The germline V gene has CDR1 SGHRS and CDR2 YFSETQ. The CDR3 sequence is 16 residues long. CDR3 nucleotide sequence: TGCGCCAGCAGCGAGGACGTACAGGGGGCGGGTGAAAAACTGTTTTTT. This codes for CASSEDVQGAGEKLFF.

The chain has TRBV19 and TRBJ1-1; 8 bases align to TRBD1. V lost 4 bases, J lost 4 bases, and 8 bases stayed unmatched. CDR3 length equals 15 residues. From germline, CDR1 is LNHDA and CDR2 SQIVND (reference sequence). Written as DNA, the CDR3 is TGTGCCAGTAGTACACCGGGACAGGCCACCACTGAAGCTTTCTTT. Its protein is CASSTPGQATTEAFF.

V and J are TRBV11-3 and TRBJ1-1; possible D gene TRBD1, 6 bases. Germline loops: CDR1 SGHNT, CDR2 YENEEA. There are 15 residues in the CDR3. With 5 bases removed from V and 0 bases from J, the gap between germline ends came to 13 bases. The CDR3: CASSKATGVNTEAFF. As DNA, the CDR3 is TGTGCCAGCAGCAAAGCGACAGGAGTGAACACTGAAGCTTTCTTT.

The chain has TRBV6-6 and TRBJ2-1; TRBD1 matches 10 bases. Germline values: CDR1 MNHNY, CDR2 SVGAGI (reference sequence). V was pared by 6 bases and J by 4 bases, with 6 bases of the junction left unmatched. The CDR3 loop spans 15 amino acids. The CDR3 DNA reads as TGTGCCAGCAGACGAGGGGGACAGGGGTACAATGAGCAGTTCTTC. Its translation is CASRRGGQGYNEQFF.

The chain joins TRBV5-6 to TRBJ2-6; weak D call: TRBD2 (6 bases). The V end was cut by 0 bases, the J end by 1 base, with 11 bases between. Germline V CDR1 and CDR2: SGHDT, YYEEEE. This CDR3 is 17 amino acids long. DNA for the CDR3: TGTGCCAGCAGCTTGGACCCCCGGGGGTCTGGGGCCAACGTCCTGACTTTC. Residues: CASSLDPRGSGANVLTF.

The chain recombines TRBV7-2 with TRBJ1-2; 8 nucleotides agree with TRBD1. There are 15 residues in the CDR3. Germline V gene lookup returns CDR1 SGHTA and CDR2 FQGNSA. After removal of 2 bases from V and 4 bases from J, the junction contained 6 bases not matched to a gene. The CDR3 nucleotides read TGTGCCAGCAGCTTACCGGGACAGGTTAGCTATGGCTACACCTTC. Translating gives CASSLPGQVSYGYTF.

This clone was seen more than once but under ten times. The genes are TRBV18 and TRBJ1-1; weak D call: TRBD1 (5 bases). The CDR3 extends over 13 amino acids. The germline V gene encodes CDR1 KGHSH and CDR2 LQKENI. The V and J ends lost 5 bases and 7 bases respectively, with 14 bases between them. The CDR3 region has the DNA TGTGCCAGCTCATCGGGGACGGATAATGAAGCTTTCTTT. Translation: CASSSGTDNEAFF.

The chain is built from TRBV18 and TRBJ1-1; D is possibly TRBD1 (6 bases). CDR3 length: 14 amino acids. Trimming shortened V by 6 bases and J by 2 bases, and 13 bases separated the two germline ends. Germline V gene lookup returns CDR1 KGHSH and CDR2 LQKENI. CDR3 loop: CASSPVGGNTEAFF. For the CDR3, the DNA is TGTGCCAGCTCCCCCGTTGGGGGCAACACTGAAGCTTTCTTT.

The genes are TRBV5-5 and TRBJ2-5; unclear D gene. The CDR3 extends over 13 amino acids. The germline CDR1 and CDR2 sequences are SGHKS and YYEKEE (reference sequence). The V end was cut by 3 bases, the J end by 1 base, with 7 bases between. The CDR3 spells CASSWEGQETQYF. The CDR3 nucleotides are TGTGCCAGCAGCTGGGAAGGCCAAGAGACCCAGTACTTC.

The V and J genes are TRBV30 and TRBJ2-1; D is unresolved. Between the trimmed V and J ends, which lost 4 bases and 0 bases, there was a span of 10 bases. The CDR3 extends over 14 amino acids. CDR1 is GTSNPN and CDR2 is SVGIG in the germline V gene (reference sequence). The CDR3: CAWMDPRSYNEQFF. For the CDR3, the DNA is TGTGCCTGGATGGACCCTCGCTCCTACAATGAGCAGTTCTTC.

The gene calls are TRBV7-2 and TRBJ1-5; D remains unclear. The CDR3 runs 13 residues. Per germline, CDR1 SGHTA and CDR2 FQGNSA. Trimming took off 5 bases at V and 7 bases at J, with 12 bases between the two ends. The CDR3 here is CASSASYPQPQHF. The CDR3, as DNA: TGTGCCAGCAGCGCCAGTTATCCCCAGCCCCAGCATTTT.

The chain carries TRBV19 and TRBJ1-2; a possible D gene is TRBD1 (5 bases). V gave up 4 bases and J gave up 7 bases, with 13 bases separating them. The CDR3 loop spans 13 amino acids. Germline V gene lookup returns CDR1 LNHDA and CDR2 SQIVND (reference sequence). The CDR3 protein is CASSTGYRAGYTF. In DNA, the CDR3 is TGTGCCAGTAGTACAGGGTATCGTGCTGGCTACACCTTC.

CDR3 sequence (DNA): TGTGCCAGCAGCTTAGGTATGGGGGGAAATTCACCCCTCCACTTT. It is translated as CASSLGMGGNSPLHF. The chain joins TRBV7-9 to TRBJ1-6, with D possibly being TRBD1 (5 bases). Germline CDR1 reads SEHNR; CDR2 reads FQNEAQ (reference sequence). CDR3 length: 15 amino acids. Trimming pared 1 base from V and 7 bases from J, leaving 11 bases between. Full variable domain (missing parts from reference TRBV7-9 and TRBJ1-6): DTGVSQNPRHKITKRGQNVTFRCDPISEHNRLYWYRQTLGQGPEFLTYFQNEAQLEKSRLLSDRFSAERPKGSFSTLEIQRTEQGDSAMYLCASSLGMGGNSPLHFGNGTRLTVT.

CDR3 bases: TGTGCCAGCTCACCACGAACCGACAGGGGCCATGGCTACACCTTC. Amino acids: CASSPRTDRGHGYTF. The chain uses TRBV18 and TRBJ1-2; the match to TRBD1 covers 8 bases. Germline lookup yields CDR1 KGHSH and CDR2 LQKENI. This CDR3 has 15 amino acids. After removal of 1 base from V and 6 bases from J, the junction contained 7 bases not matched to a gene.

The chain couples TRBV6-6 to TRBJ1-2; D possibly corresponds to TRBD1 (5 bases). CDR1 and CDR2 (germline): MNHNY, SVGAGI (reference sequence). The ends were cut back, 7 bases at V and 2 bases at J, with 17 bases in the middle. This CDR3 contains 15 residues. The CDR3 here is CASTSNRQINYGYTF. The CDR3, as DNA: TGTGCCAGCACATCAAATAGACAGATCAACTATGGCTACACCTTC.

The gene calls are TRBV19 and TRBJ2-3; TRBD1 matches 8 bases. In germline, CDR1 is LNHDA, CDR2 SQIVND (reference sequence). The CDR3 extends over 18 amino acids. J was trimmed by 6 bases and V by 0 bases; bases with no gene match: 14. The CDR3 DNA reads as TGTGCCAGTAGTATAGACGGGGCAGGACAGGGAATTGAGGATACGCAGTATTTT. Translating gives CASSIDGAGQGIEDTQYF. Combining the CDR3 with reference TRBV19 and TRBJ2-3 gives the whole variable domain DGGITQSPKYLFRKEGQNVTLSCEQNLNHDAMYWYRQDPGQGLRLIYYSQIVNDFQKGDIAEGYSVSREKKESFPLTVTSAQKNPTAFYLCASSIDGAGQGIEDTQYFGPGTRLTVL.

This rearrangement joins TRBV24-1 to TRBJ2-7; no firm D call. Trimming shortened V by 1 base and J by 3 bases, and 21 bases separated the two germline ends. CDR3 length: 18 amino acids. The germline CDR1 and CDR2 sequences are KGHDR and SFDVKD. The CDR3 sequence: CATSDFRSRRFLSYEQYF. In nucleotides, the CDR3 is TGTGCCACCAGTGATTTCAGGTCCCGCAGGTTCCTGAGCTACGAGCAGTACTTC.